This is a list of T cell receptor beta chains from one sample in a study of PD-L1 blockade in urothelial cancer. This table comes from immunoSEQ multiplex PCR, and its TCRdb copy is limited to in-frame clones, with some not included. The profile shows over 40,000 clones, about 85% of them singletons. The source was PBMCs, collected around atezolizumab (anti-PD-L1) treatment. All receptors come from a man between 70 and 80 years old with urothelial cancer. Both conserved end residues are part of each CDR3. D genes are given only for firm matches. Size is omitted from some rows. Given values are once, few, many or a class for expanded clones.

j_call: TRBJ2-1; clone_size: -; v_call: TRBV19; d_call: -; cdr3_aa: CASSIQHSSYNEQFF; cdr3_nt: TGTGCCAGTAGTATTCAGCACAGCTCCTACAATGAGCAGTTCTTC
j_call: TRBJ2-2; clone_size: -; v_call: TRBV7-9; d_call: TRBD2; cdr3_aa: CASSSPGLAYTGELFF; cdr3_nt: TGTGCCAGCAGCTCCCCGGGACTAGCGTACACCGGGGAGCTGTTTTTT
j_call: TRBJ2-5; clone_size: few; v_call: TRBV7-2; d_call: TRBD2; cdr3_aa: CASSPLAGEEATQYF; cdr3_nt: TGTGCCAGCAGCCCACTAGCGGGAGAGGAGGCGACCCAGTACTTC
j_call: TRBJ2-1; clone_size: -; v_call: TRBV28; d_call: TRBD1; cdr3_aa: CASSLSRGRNEQFF; cdr3_nt: TGTGCCAGCAGTTTGTCCAGGGGGCGCAATGAGCAGTTCTTC
j_call: TRBJ1-5; clone_size: -; v_call: TRBV28; d_call: -; cdr3_aa: CASSSGGFYQPQHF; cdr3_nt: TGTGCCAGCAGTTCTGGCGGTTTTTATCAGCCCCAGCATTTT
j_call: TRBJ1-3; clone_size: -; v_call: TRBV10-3; d_call: TRBD1; cdr3_aa: CAIREGQGADTIYF; cdr3_nt: TGTGCCATCAGGGAGGGACAGGGAGCGGACACCATATATTTT
j_call: TRBJ1-1; clone_size: -; v_call: TRBV15; d_call: -; cdr3_aa: CATSSTGIGAFF; cdr3_nt: TGTGCCACCAGCAGTACAGGGATAGGAGCTTTCTTT
j_call: TRBJ1-5; clone_size: -; v_call: TRBV21-1; d_call: -; cdr3_aa: CASPGGDSNQPQHF; cdr3_nt: TGTGCCAGCCCCGGGGGTGATAGCAATCAGCCCCAGCATTTT
j_call: TRBJ1-2; clone_size: -; v_call: TRBV2; d_call: TRBD1; cdr3_aa: CASGTVPQDPYGYTF; cdr3_nt: TGTGCCAGCGGGACAGTTCCTCAGGATCCCTATGGCTACACCTTC
j_call: TRBJ1-4; clone_size: once; v_call: TRBV29-1; d_call: -; cdr3_aa: CSVATGLSNEKLFF; cdr3_nt: TGCAGCGTCGCCACAGGGCTATCTAATGAAAAACTGTTTTTT
j_call: TRBJ2-5; clone_size: -; v_call: TRBV5-1; d_call: -; cdr3_aa: CASSPVRETQYF; cdr3_nt: TGCGCCAGCAGCCCGGTTCGGGAGACCCAGTACTTC
j_call: TRBJ2-5; clone_size: -; v_call: TRBV18; d_call: -; cdr3_aa: CASSPPGREGTQYF; cdr3_nt: TGTGCCAGCTCACCCCCCGGCAGGGAAGGGACCCAGTACTTC
j_call: TRBJ2-3; clone_size: -; v_call: TRBV10-3; d_call: -; cdr3_aa: CAISDVRDTDTQYF; cdr3_nt: TGTGCCATCAGTGACGTCCGGGACACAGATACGCAGTATTTT
j_call: TRBJ2-3; clone_size: few; v_call: TRBV16; d_call: -; cdr3_aa: CASTHRDTYTDTQYF; cdr3_nt: TGTGCCAGCACCCACCGGGACACCTACACAGATACGCAGTATTTT
j_call: TRBJ2-7; clone_size: once; v_call: TRBV12-5; d_call: TRBD1; cdr3_aa: CASGPGQGGYEQYF; cdr3_nt: TGTGCTAGTGGTCCTGGACAGGGTGGGTACGAGCAGTACTTC
j_call: TRBJ1-4; clone_size: -; v_call: TRBV18; d_call: -; cdr3_aa: CASSPEGVREKLFF; cdr3_nt: TGTGCCAGCTCACCGGAAGGGGTTCGGGAAAAACTGTTTTTT
j_call: TRBJ1-4; clone_size: -; v_call: TRBV27; d_call: TRBD1; cdr3_aa: CASSPSTGEEANEKLFF; cdr3_nt: TGTGCCAGCAGTCCGTCGACAGGGGAGGAGGCTAATGAAAAACTGTTTTTT
j_call: TRBJ2-2; clone_size: -; v_call: TRBV19; d_call: TRBD2; cdr3_aa: CASSPGLAPGELFF; cdr3_nt: TGTGCCAGTAGTCCGGGACTAGCGCCCGGGGAGCTGTTTTTT
j_call: TRBJ2-3; clone_size: -; v_call: TRBV27; d_call: -; cdr3_aa: CASSLKVQGTDTQYF; cdr3_nt: TGTGCCAGCAGTTTAAAGGTACAGGGCACAGATACGCAGTATTTT
j_call: TRBJ2-3; clone_size: -; v_call: TRBV5-1; d_call: -; cdr3_aa: CASSLKAGGSTDTQYF; cdr3_nt: TGCGCCAGCAGCTTGAAGGCAGGGGGGAGTACAGATACGCAGTATTTT
j_call: TRBJ2-1; clone_size: -; v_call: TRBV5-1; d_call: TRBD1; cdr3_aa: CASSWTGGGSDEQFF; cdr3_nt: TGCGCCAGCAGCTGGACAGGGGGCGGGTCGGATGAGCAGTTCTTC
j_call: TRBJ2-3; clone_size: -; v_call: TRBV5-4; d_call: -; cdr3_aa: CASSRLRTDTQYF; cdr3_nt: TGTGCCAGCAGCCGACTGCGCACAGATACGCAGTATTTT
j_call: TRBJ2-1; clone_size: -; v_call: TRBV10-2; d_call: TRBD2; cdr3_aa: CASSETSGAPYNEQFF; cdr3_nt: TGCGCCAGCAGTGAAACTAGCGGGGCGCCGTACAATGAGCAGTTCTTC
j_call: TRBJ2-1; clone_size: -; v_call: TRBV6-5; d_call: TRBD1; cdr3_aa: CASSQGQGLSNEQFF; cdr3_nt: TGTGCCAGCAGTCAAGGACAGGGGTTGAGCAATGAGCAGTTCTTC
j_call: TRBJ2-3; clone_size: -; v_call: TRBV10-3; d_call: TRBD2; cdr3_aa: CAIKGTSGSTDTQYF; cdr3_nt: TGTGCCATCAAAGGGACTAGCGGGAGTACAGATACGCAGTATTTT
j_call: TRBJ1-2; clone_size: -; v_call: TRBV5-4; d_call: -; cdr3_aa: CASSLNRVYGYTF; cdr3_nt: TGTGCCAGCAGCTTAAACAGGGTTTATGGCTACACCTTC
j_call: TRBJ2-1; clone_size: few; v_call: TRBV5-1; d_call: -; cdr3_aa: CASSRDFQINEQFF; cdr3_nt: TGCGCCAGCAGCAGGGACTTTCAAATCAATGAGCAGTTCTTC
j_call: TRBJ1-1; clone_size: -; v_call: TRBV7-2; d_call: TRBD1; cdr3_aa: CASSLAAGTGKAFF; cdr3_nt: TGTGCCAGCAGCTTAGCGGCCGGGACAGGGAAAGCTTTCTTT